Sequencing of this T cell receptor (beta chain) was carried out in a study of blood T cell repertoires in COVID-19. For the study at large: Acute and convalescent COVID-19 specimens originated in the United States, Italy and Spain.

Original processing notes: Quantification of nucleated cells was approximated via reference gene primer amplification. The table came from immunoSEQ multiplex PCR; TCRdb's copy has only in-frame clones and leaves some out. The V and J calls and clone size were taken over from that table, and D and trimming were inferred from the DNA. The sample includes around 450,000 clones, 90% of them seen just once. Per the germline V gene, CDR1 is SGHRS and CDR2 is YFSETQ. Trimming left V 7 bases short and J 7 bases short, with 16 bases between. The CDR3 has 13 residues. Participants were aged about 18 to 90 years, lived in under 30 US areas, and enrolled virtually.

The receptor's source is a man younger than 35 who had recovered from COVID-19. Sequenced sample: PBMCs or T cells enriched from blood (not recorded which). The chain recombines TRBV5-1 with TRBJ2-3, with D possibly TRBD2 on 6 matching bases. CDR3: CASGGLFGNTQYF. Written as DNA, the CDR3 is TGCGCCAGCGGGGGGTTATTTGGGAATACGCAGTATTTT. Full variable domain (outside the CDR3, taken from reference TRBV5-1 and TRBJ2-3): KAGVTQTPRYLIKTRGQQVTLSCSPISGHRSVSWYQQTPGQGLQFLFEYFSETQRNKGNFPGRFSGRQFSNSRSEMNVSTLELGDSALYLCASGGLFGNTQYFGPGTRLTVL.